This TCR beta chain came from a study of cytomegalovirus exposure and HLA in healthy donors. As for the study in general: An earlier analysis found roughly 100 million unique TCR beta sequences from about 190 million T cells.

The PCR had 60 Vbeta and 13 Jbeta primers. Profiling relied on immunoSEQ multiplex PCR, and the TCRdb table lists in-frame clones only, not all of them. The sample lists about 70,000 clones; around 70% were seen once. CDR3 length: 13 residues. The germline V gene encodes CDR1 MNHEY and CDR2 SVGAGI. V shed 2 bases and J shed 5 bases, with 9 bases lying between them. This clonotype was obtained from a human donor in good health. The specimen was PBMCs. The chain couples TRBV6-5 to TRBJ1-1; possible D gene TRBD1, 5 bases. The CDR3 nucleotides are TGTGCCAGCAGTTACGGGGAGGGGACTGAAGCTTTCTTT. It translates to CASSYGEGTEAFF.